This TCR beta chain appears in the sequencing data of a study of cytomegalovirus exposure and HLA in healthy donors. Study overall: A subsequent analysis stated that the 120 or so validation repertoires were run on the same platform as the roughly 670 first-cohort repertoires. Findings of the study overall: Among TCR beta chains, those listed as cytomegalovirus-associated numbered over 150. Rarity held for most TCR sequences, but there were some public TCRs that occurred in many donors.

Trimming took off 4 bases at V and 2 bases at J, with 8 bases between the two ends. Germline V gene sequence: CDR1 SQVTM, CDR2 ANQGSEA. The CDR3 consists of 12 residues. This clone was detected only once. Its antigen is currently unknown. TCRdb's table, derived via immunoSEQ multiplex PCR, lists solely in-frame clones and lacks some. The repertoire holds 150,000 to 200,000 clones, with around 84% as singletons. The genes are TRBV29-1 and TRBJ1-2; D may be TRBD1 (5 bases). The sequence was collected from a man between 18 and 29 years old in good health and CMV-seropositive. The sequenced sample consisted of PBMCs. CDR3: CSVVRGNYGYTF. In DNA, the CDR3 is TGCAGCGTTGTAAGGGGAAACTATGGCTACACCTTC.